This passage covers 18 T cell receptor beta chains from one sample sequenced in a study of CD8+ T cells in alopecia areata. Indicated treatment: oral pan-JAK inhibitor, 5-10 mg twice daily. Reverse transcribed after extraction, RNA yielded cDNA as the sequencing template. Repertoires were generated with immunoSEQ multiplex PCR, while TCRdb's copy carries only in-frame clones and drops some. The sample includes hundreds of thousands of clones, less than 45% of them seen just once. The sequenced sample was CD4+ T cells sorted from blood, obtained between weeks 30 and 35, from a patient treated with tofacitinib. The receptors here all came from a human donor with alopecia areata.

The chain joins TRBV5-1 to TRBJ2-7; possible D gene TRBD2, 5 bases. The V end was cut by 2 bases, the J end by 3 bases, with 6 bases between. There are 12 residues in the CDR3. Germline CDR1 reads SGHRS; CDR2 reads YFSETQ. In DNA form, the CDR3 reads TGCGCCAGCAGCTTCGGGGACTACGAGCAGTACTTC. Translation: CASSFGDYEQYF.

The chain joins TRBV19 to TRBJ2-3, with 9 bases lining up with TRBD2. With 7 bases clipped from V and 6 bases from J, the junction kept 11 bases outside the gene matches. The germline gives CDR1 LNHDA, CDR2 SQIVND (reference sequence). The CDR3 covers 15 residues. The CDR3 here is CASNIEAGGLDTQYF. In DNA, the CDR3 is TGTGCCAGTAACATTGAGGCGGGGGGGCTGGATACGCAGTATTTT.

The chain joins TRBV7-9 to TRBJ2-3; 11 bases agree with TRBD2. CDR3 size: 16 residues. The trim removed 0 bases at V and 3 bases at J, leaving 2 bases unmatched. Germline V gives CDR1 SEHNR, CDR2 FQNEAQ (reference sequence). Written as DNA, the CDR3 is TGTGCCAGCAGCTTAGCTCCTAGCGGGAGGACAGATACGCAGTATTTT. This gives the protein CASSLAPSGRTDTQYF.

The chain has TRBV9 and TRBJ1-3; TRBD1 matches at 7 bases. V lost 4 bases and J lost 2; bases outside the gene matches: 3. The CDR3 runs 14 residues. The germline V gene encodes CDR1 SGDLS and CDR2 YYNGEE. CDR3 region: CASSTGQPGNTIYF. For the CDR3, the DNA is TGTGCCAGCAGCACGGGACAGCCTGGAAACACCATATATTTT.

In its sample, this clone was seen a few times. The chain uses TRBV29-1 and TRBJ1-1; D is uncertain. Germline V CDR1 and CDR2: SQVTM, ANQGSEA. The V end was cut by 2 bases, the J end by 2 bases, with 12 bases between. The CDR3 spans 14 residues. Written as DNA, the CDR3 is TGCAGCGTTGAACGGGCAGCCCACAACACTGAAGCTTTCTTT. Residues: CSVERAAHNTEAFF. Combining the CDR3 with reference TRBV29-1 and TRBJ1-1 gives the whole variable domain SAVISQKPSRDICQRGTSLTIQCQVDSQVTMMFWYRQQPGQSLTLIATANQGSEATYESGFVIDKFPISRPNLTFSTLTVSNMSPEDSSIYLCSVERAAHNTEAFFGQGTRLTVV.

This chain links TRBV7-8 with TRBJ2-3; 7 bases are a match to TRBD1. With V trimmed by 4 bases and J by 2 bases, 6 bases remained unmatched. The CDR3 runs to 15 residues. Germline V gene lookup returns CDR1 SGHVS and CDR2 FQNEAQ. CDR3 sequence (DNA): TGTGCCAGCAGCTCGGGACAGATTACCACAGATACGCAGTATTTT. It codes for CASSSGQITTDTQYF.

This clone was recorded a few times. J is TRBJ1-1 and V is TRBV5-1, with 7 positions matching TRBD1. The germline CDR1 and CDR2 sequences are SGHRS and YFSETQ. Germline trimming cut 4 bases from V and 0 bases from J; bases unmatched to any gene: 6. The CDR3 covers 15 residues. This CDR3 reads CASSTKTGLNTEAFF. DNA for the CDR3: TGCGCCAGCAGCACTAAGACAGGGTTGAACACTGAAGCTTTCTTT.

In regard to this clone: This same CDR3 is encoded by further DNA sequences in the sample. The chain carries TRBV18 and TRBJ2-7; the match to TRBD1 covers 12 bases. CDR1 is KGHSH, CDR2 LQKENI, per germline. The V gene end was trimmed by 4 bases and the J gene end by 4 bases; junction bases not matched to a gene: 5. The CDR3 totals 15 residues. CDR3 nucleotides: TGTGCCAGCTCACGTCCGGGACAGGGGGCGTACGAGCAGTACTTC. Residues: CASSRPGQGAYEQYF. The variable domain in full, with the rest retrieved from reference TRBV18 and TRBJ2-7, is NAGVMQNPRHLVRRRGQEARLRCSPMKGHSHVYWYRQLPEEGLKFMVYLQKENIIDESGMPKERFSAEFPKEGPSILRIQQVVRGDSAAYFCASSRPGQGAYEQYFGPGTRLTVT.

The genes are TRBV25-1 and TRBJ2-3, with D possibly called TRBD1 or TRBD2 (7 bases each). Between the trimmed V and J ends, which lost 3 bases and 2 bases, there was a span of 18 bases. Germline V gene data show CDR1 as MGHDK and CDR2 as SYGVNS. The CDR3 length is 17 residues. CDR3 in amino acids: CASSDLTGRGHTDTQYF. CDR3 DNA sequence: TGTGCCAGCAGTGACCTCACAGGGAGGGGGCACACAGATACGCAGTATTTT.

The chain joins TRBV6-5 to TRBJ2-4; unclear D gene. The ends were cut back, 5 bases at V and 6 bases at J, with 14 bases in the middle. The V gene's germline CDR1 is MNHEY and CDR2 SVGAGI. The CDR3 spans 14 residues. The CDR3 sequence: CASSESFHINIQYF. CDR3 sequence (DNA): TGTGCCAGCAGTGAATCCTTTCATATAAACATTCAGTACTTC.

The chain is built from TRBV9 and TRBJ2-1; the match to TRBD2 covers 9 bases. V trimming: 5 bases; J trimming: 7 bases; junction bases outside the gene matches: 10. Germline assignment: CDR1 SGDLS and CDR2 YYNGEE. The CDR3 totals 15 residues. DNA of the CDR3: TGTGCCAGCAGACACGCGGGAGGGCGTTTAAATGAGCAGTTCTTC. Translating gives CASRHAGGRLNEQFF. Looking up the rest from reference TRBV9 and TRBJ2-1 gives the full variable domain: DSGVTQTPKHLITATGQRVTLRCSPRSGDLSVYWYQQSLDQGLQFLIQYYNGEERAKGNILERFSAQQFPDLHSELNLSSLELGDSALYFCASRHAGGRLNEQFFGPGTRLTVL.

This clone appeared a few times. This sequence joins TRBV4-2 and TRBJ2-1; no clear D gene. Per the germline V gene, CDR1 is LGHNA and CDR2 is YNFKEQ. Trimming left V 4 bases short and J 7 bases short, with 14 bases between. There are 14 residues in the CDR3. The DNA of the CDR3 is TGTGCCAGCAGCCTCCACCTGGGAAGGAATGAGCAGTTCTTC. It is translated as CASSLHLGRNEQFF.

The chain's CDR3 is CASSPAGSSYNEQFF. CDR3 in DNA: TGTGCCAGCAGCCCCGCAGGAAGCTCCTACAATGAGCAGTTCTTC. The V and J genes are TRBV7-9 and TRBJ2-1, with D uncertain. CDR1 and CDR2 from the germline V gene are SEHNR and FQNEAQ (reference sequence). The CDR3 is made up of 15 amino acids. With 5 bases removed from V and 0 bases from J, the gap between germline ends came to 11 bases.

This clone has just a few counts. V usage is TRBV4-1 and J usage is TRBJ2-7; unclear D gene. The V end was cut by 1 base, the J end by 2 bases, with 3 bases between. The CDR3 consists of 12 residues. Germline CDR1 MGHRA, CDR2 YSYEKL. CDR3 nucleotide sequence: TGCGCCAGCAGCCAAGTCCCCTACGAGCAGTACTTC. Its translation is CASSQVPYEQYF.

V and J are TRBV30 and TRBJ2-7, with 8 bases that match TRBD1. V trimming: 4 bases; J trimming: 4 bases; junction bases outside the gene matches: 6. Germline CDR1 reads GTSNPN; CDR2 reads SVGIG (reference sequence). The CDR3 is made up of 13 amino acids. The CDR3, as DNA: TGTGCCTGGAACGGACAGGGTGGTTACGAGCAGTACTTC. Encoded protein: CAWNGQGGYEQYF.

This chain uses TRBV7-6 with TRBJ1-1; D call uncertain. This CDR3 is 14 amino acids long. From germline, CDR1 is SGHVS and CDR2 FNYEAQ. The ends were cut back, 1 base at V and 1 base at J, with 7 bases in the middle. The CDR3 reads CASSLGGSNTEAFF. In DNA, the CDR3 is TGTGCCAGCAGCTTAGGGGGATCGAACACTGAAGCTTTCTTT.

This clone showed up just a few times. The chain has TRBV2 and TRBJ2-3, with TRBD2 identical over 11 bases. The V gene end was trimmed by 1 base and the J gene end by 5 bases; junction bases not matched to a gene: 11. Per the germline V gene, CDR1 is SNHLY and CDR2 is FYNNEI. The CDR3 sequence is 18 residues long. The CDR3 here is CASSEVRGLAEEGDTQYF. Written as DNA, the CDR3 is TGTGCCAGCAGTGAAGTTCGGGGACTAGCGGAGGAAGGAGATACGCAGTATTTT.

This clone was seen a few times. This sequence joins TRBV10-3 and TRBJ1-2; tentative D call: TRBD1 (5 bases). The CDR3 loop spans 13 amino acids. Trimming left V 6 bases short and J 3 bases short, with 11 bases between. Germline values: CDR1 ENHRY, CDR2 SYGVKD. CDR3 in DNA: TGTGCCATCAGATGGGACTCCGACTATGGCTACACCTTC. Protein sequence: CAIRWDSDYGYTF.